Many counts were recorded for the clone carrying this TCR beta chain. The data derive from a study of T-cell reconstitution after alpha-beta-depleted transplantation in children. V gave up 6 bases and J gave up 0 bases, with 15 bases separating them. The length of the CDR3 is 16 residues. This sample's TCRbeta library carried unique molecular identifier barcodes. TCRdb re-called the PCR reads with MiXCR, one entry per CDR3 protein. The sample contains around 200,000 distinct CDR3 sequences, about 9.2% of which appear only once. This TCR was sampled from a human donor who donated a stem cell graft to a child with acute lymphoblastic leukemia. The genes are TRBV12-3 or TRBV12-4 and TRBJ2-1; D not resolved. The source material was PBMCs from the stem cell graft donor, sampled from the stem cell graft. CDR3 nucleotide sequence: TGTGCCAGCAGGGAATACCAAGGGCCCTCCTACAATGAGCAGTTCTTC. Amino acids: CASREYQGPSYNEQFF.